Shown below are 21 T cell receptor beta chains from a single sample sequenced in a study of blood T cell repertoires in COVID-19. Assay used: immunoSEQ multiplex PCR; TCRdb lists only in-frame clones, some missing. Among approximately 160,000 clones listed, approximately 87% were seen once. The sample taken for sequencing was PBMCs or T cells enriched from blood (not recorded which). These receptors were collected from a woman in her 50s who had recovered from COVID-19.

V is TRBV28 and J is TRBJ2-7; TRBD2 might be the D (6 bases). The length of the CDR3 is 14 residues. The germline gives CDR1 MDHEN, CDR2 SYDVKM. V lost 6 bases, J lost 2 bases, and 14 bases lay in between. Here the CDR3 DNA reads TGTGCCAGCAGGCCAGTGGGGGGAACCTACGAGCAGTACGTC. Translating gives CASRPVGGTYEQYV.

Only one count was recorded for this clone. Other DNA sequences in this sample translate to the same CDR3. V is TRBV5-4 and J is TRBJ2-2; D gene uncertain. The CDR3 length is 13 residues. With 1 base removed from V and 1 base from J, the gap between germline ends came to 2 bases. Germline V gene lookup returns CDR1 SGHNT and CDR2 YYREEE (reference sequence). The CDR3 loop reads CASSLQNTGELFF. The CDR3 nucleotides are TGTGCCAGCAGCTTGCAGAACACCGGGGAGCTGTTTTTT.

The V call is TRBV12-3 or TRBV12-4, the J call TRBJ2-4, with a possible D match to TRBD1 (5 bases). V was pared by 10 bases and J by 5 bases, with 15 bases between. The CDR3 is 13 amino acids. The CDR3 region is CATKPLGQNIQYF. The CDR3 DNA sequence: TGTGCCACCAAGCCCCTGGGGCAAAACATTCAGTACTTC.

This chain uses TRBV2 with TRBJ2-1; 10 bases match TRBD2. Losses at the gene ends were 6 bases for V and 7 bases for J; bases not matched to a gene: 12. The CDR3 has 16 amino acids. Germline CDR1 SNHLY, CDR2 FYNNEI. CDR3 region: CASSELAGATRNEQFF. Here the CDR3 DNA reads TGTGCCAGCAGCGAGCTAGCGGGAGCCACAAGGAATGAGCAGTTCTTC.

V and J are TRBV28 and TRBJ2-3; D is possibly TRBD2 (5 bases). Looked up from germline, CDR1 is MDHEN and CDR2 is SYDVKM. With 3 bases removed from V and 3 bases from J, the gap between germline ends came to 13 bases. There are 15 residues in the CDR3. The CDR3 nucleotides are TGTGCCAGCAGTTTTAGGACTGCGGCGACAGATACGCAGTATTTT. Translated, it gives CASSFRTAATDTQYF.

This sequence joins TRBV11-3 and TRBJ2-6; maybe TRBD2 (5 bases). Between the trimmed V and J ends, which lost 5 bases and 4 bases, there was a span of 12 bases. Per the germline V gene, CDR1 is SGHNT and CDR2 is YENEEA. The CDR3 extends over 15 amino acids. The CDR3 loop is CASSRGRVGANVLTF. CDR3 coding DNA: TGTGCCAGCAGCCGCGGGCGAGTGGGGGCCAACGTCCTGACTTTC.

This chain connects TRBV19 to TRBJ1-2; tentatively, D is TRBD1 (6 bases). V was clipped by 1 base and J by 10 bases, with 13 bases between them. The germline CDR1 and CDR2 sequences are LNHDA and SQIVND (reference sequence). This CDR3 has 13 amino acids. CDR3 in DNA: TGTGCCAGTAGTATAGCCAGGGAGGGGGACTACACCTTC. Translating it yields CASSIAREGDYTF.

V and J are TRBV3-1 (or the pseudogene TRBV3-2) and TRBJ1-5; D is ambiguous. V was shortened by 5 bases and J by 4 bases, with 12 bases between the two germline ends. The CDR3 sequence is 14 residues long. The germline gives CDR1 LGHDT, CDR2 YNNKEL (reference sequence). In DNA, the CDR3 is TGTGCCAGCAGCATGAACGGAGTTAATCAGCCCCAGCATTTT. Amino acids: CASSMNGVNQPQHF.

The chain carries TRBV5-1 and TRBJ2-5; a possible D gene is TRBD1 (6 bases). Trimming left V 0 bases short and J 2 bases short, with 11 bases between. The germline V gene has CDR1 SGHRS and CDR2 YFSETQ. This CDR3 has 15 amino acids. CDR3 in amino acids: CASSLGGRPQETQYF. The CDR3 bases are TGCGCCAGCAGCTTGGGGGGGCGACCTCAAGAGACCCAGTACTTC.

This clone was recorded a few times. V is TRBV7-2 and J is TRBJ1-2, with 10 bases identical to TRBD1. Trimming removed 3 bases from V and 8 bases from J; junction bases left unmatched: 6. The CDR3 length is 14 residues. Germline V gives CDR1 SGHTA, CDR2 FQGNSA. In nucleotides, the CDR3 is TGTGCCAGCAGCTTTACCGGGACAGGGGTCGGCTACACCTTC. Translation: CASSFTGTGVGYTF.

The chain is built from TRBV18 and TRBJ1-5, with unresolved D. The CDR3 runs to 14 residues. Per germline, CDR1 KGHSH and CDR2 LQKENI. V lost 1 base, J lost 7 bases, and 11 bases lay in between. CDR3 amino acids: CASSPQAEAQPQHF. CDR3 in DNA: TGTGCCAGCTCACCACAAGCTGAGGCACAGCCCCAGCATTTT.

The chain couples TRBV21-1 to TRBJ1-3; the D call TRBD1 from the table was never checked on the DNA. TRBV21-1 is marked as a pseudogene. CDR3 length equals 18 residues. CDR3 region: CVSSKALPTANSGNTIYF. The CDR3 DNA sequence: TGTGTCAGCAGCAAAGCGCTGCCGACAGCAAACTCTGGAAACACCATATATTTT.

This chain links TRBV7-9 with TRBJ1-1; TRBD1 aligns across 8 bases. The germline V gene has CDR1 SEHNR and CDR2 FQNEAQ (reference sequence). V lost 1 base to trimming and J lost 3 bases; unmatched junction nucleotides: 7. This CDR3 region has 16 residues. CDR3 region: CASSLGTGRRDTEAFF. Here the CDR3 DNA reads TGTGCCAGCAGCTTAGGGACAGGGAGGAGGGACACTGAAGCTTTCTTT.

The rearrangement links TRBV10-3 to TRBJ1-2; possibly TRBD1 for D (6 bases). Germline CDR1 and CDR2: ENHRY and SYGVKD. The CDR3 totals 14 residues. V gave up 3 bases and J gave up 5 bases, with 13 bases separating them. The CDR3 nucleotides read TGTGCCATCAGTGAAAGGACAGAATCATATGGCTACACCTTC. Translating gives CAISERTESYGYTF.

This clone turned up a few times. The chain recombines TRBV28 with TRBJ1-4, with D possibly being TRBD1 (6 bases). Trimming removed 6 bases at V and 8 bases at J, with 10 bases between. There are 12 residues in the CDR3. Per the germline V gene, CDR1 is MDHEN and CDR2 is SYDVKM. The CDR3 DNA reads as TGTGCCAGCAGCCTGAGGGGGGAAAAACTGTTTTTT. This encodes CASSLRGEKLFF.

This chain uses TRBV2 with TRBJ1-4; the match to TRBD1 covers 8 bases. The germline gives CDR1 SNHLY, CDR2 FYNNEI. V gave up 8 bases and J gave up 7 bases; unmatched junction bases: 12. This CDR3 spans 15 amino acids. The CDR3 is CASYRLAGGSEKLFF. In DNA, the CDR3 is TGTGCCAGCTACAGACTGGCAGGGGGCAGTGAAAAACTGTTTTTT.

V usage is TRBV19 and J usage is TRBJ2-3, with TRBD2 identical over 9 bases. CDR1 is LNHDA and CDR2 is SQIVND in the germline V gene (reference sequence). The CDR3 consists of 14 residues. V lost 4 bases to trimming and J lost 8 bases; unmatched junction nucleotides: 7. This chain's CDR3 is CASSRAGGSGTQYF. CDR3 coding DNA: TGTGCCAGTAGTAGAGCGGGGGGCTCGGGTACGCAGTATTTT.

This clone was detected once. The chain employs TRBV6-2 or TRBV6-3 and TRBJ1-2, with TRBD1 matching over 10 bases. The CDR3 totals 13 residues. Germline values: CDR1 MNHEY, CDR2 SVGEGT. V lost 5 bases, J lost 10 bases, and 7 bases stayed unmatched. The CDR3 here is CASSKTGQGTYTF. In nucleotides, the CDR3 is TGTGCCAGCAGTAAAACGGGACAGGGGACCTACACCTTC.

The chain couples TRBV7-9 to TRBJ1-3; D is perhaps TRBD1 (5 bases). The V and J ends lost 1 base and 0 bases respectively, with 7 bases between them. This CDR3 contains 15 residues. The germline gives CDR1 SEHNR, CDR2 FQNEAQ (reference sequence). CDR3 loop: CASSLEGSSGNTIYF. In nucleotides, the CDR3 is TGTGCCAGCAGCTTAGAGGGGTCCTCTGGAAACACCATATATTTT.

This clone has a single count. V usage is TRBV2 and J usage is TRBJ2-7; TRBD2 is a possible D gene (6 bases). V dropped 7 bases and J dropped 6 bases, with 13 bases sitting between them. This CDR3 has 12 residues. The germline CDR1 and CDR2 sequences are SNHLY and FYNNEI. For the CDR3, the DNA is TGTGCCAGCACTACTCAGGGAGGCGAGCAGTACGTC. It codes for CASTTQGGEQYV.

The V call is TRBV18, the J call TRBJ2-5; TRBD2 matches at 14 bases. This CDR3 spans 17 amino acids. Germline CDR1 and CDR2: KGHSH and LQKENI. The ends lost 0 bases at V and 7 bases at J; junction bases unmatched: 7. CDR3: CASSPPGTSGGAGTQYF. The CDR3 coding sequence is TGTGCCAGCTCACCACCTGGGACTAGCGGGGGAGCCGGGACCCAGTACTTC.